The 32 T cell receptor beta chains in this list originate from one sample, sequenced in a study of post-analysis software for immune sequencing data. Study outcomes and limitations: Elevated frequency relative to controls characterized 4 or 5 TRBV segments in patients, TRBV5-6, TRBV5-1 and TRBV20-1 among them.

For these TCRs, the target antigens are not known. Unique molecular identifiers featured in each of the TCR beta cDNA libraries. TCRdb re-called the PCR reads with MiXCR, one entry per CDR3 protein. The sample shows about 500,000 distinct CDR3 sequences, approximately 45% of them seen only once. The sequencing input was blood. These receptor sequences come from a girl aged 10 to 17 with multiple sclerosis.

The CDR3 bases are TGTGCCAGCAGTCCCCCTGGGGGACCCCTCTCTGACGAGCAGTACTTC. Protein sequence: CASSPPGGPLSDEQYF. The rearrangement links TRBV6-6 to TRBJ2-4; possibly TRBD1 or TRBD2 for D (5 bases each). The better agreement between TRBJ2-7 and the DNA end casts doubt on the J call. Germline V lookup: CDR1 MNHNY, CDR2 SVGAGI (reference sequence). This CDR3 is 16 amino acids long.

The chain combines TRBV27 with TRBJ2-5; no firm D call. V gave up 11 bases and J gave up 5 bases, with 18 bases separating them. From germline, CDR1 is MNHEY and CDR2 SMNVEV (reference sequence). This CDR3 has 13 amino acids. The CDR3 here is CASAVDPLETQYF. CDR3 sequence (DNA): TGTGCCTCCGCCGTAGACCCTCTGGAGACCCAGTACTTC.

This clonotype has only a few counts. At one boundary the junction diverges from the germline segment, which might be a read error. The V and J genes are TRBV20-1 and TRBJ1-4; the match to TRBD1 covers 7 bases. The CDR3 runs 15 residues. Germline V gives CDR1 DFQATT, CDR2 SNEGSKA (reference sequence). In nucleotides, the CDR3 is TGCAGTGCTAGAGAGAACAGGGGTGCTAATGAAAAATTGTTTTTT. It yields the protein CSARENRGANEKLFF.

The chain's CDR3 is CASSLKLGRADTQYF. In nucleotides, the CDR3 is TGTGCCAGCAGCCTCAAACTAGGGCGGGCAGATACGCAGTATTTT. The chain links TRBV3-1 to TRBJ2-3, with D perhaps TRBD2 (5 bases). Germline lookup yields CDR1 LGHDT and CDR2 YNNKEL (reference sequence). CDR3 length: 15 residues. Trimming removed 4 bases at V and 4 bases at J, with 15 bases between.

This clonotype was counted a few times. This sequence joins TRBV29-1 and TRBJ2-6; tentative D call: TRBD1 (8 bases). Germline CDR1 and CDR2: SQVTM and ANQGSEA. Trimming cost V 6 bases and J 12 bases, with 18 bases left between them. CDR3 length: 13 amino acids. The CDR3 region is CSVGGDRSSVLTF. The CDR3 DNA sequence: TGCAGCGTGGGGGGGGACAGGAGCAGCGTCCTGACTTTC.

The V call is TRBV10-3, the J call TRBJ2-1; 7 bases are shared with TRBD1. The CDR3 length is 15 residues. Germline trimming cut 5 bases from V and 4 bases from J; bases unmatched to any gene: 8. Germline CDR1 ENHRY, CDR2 SYGVKD. CDR3 sequence: CAISTGTARYNEQFF. For the CDR3, the DNA is TGTGCCATCAGTACCGGGACAGCGAGATACAATGAGCAGTTCTTC.

This clonotype was seen only a few times. The genes are TRBV7-9 and TRBJ2-3; TRBD2 is a possible D gene (6 bases). Germline V gene lookup returns CDR1 SEHNR and CDR2 FQNEAQ (reference sequence). CDR3 length equals 16 residues. Between the trimmed V and J ends, which lost 5 bases and 2 bases, there was a span of 17 bases. This CDR3 reads CASSTLGLGYTDTQYF. CDR3 in DNA: TGTGCCAGCAGCACCCTGGGACTTGGATACACAGATACGCAGTATTTT.

V usage is TRBV12-3 or TRBV12-4 and J usage is TRBJ1-2, with 7 positions matching TRBD1. The V gene end was trimmed by 5 bases and the J gene end by 5 bases; junction bases not matched to a gene: 5. The CDR3 has 13 amino acids. The CDR3 sequence: CASSARDRYGYTF. CDR3 bases: TGTGCCAGCAGTGCCCGGGACAGATATGGCTACACCTTC.

This clonotype was found a few times. The chain recombines TRBV29-1 with TRBJ2-1; 12 nucleotides line up with TRBD2. Germline CDR1 reads SQVTM; CDR2 reads ANQGSEA. J was trimmed by 9 bases and V by 4 bases; bases with no gene match: 13. The length of the CDR3 is 16 residues. DNA of the CDR3: TGCAGCGTTGGGGAGTCAGCTAGCGGGAGGGCGAGTGAGCAGTTCTTC. It encodes CSVGESASGRASEQFF.

This clonotype was detected only once. Here the CDR3 DNA reads TGTGCCAGCGAAGGGAAGGCTTTCTTT. Amino acid sequence: CASEGKAFF. The chain recombines TRBV28 with TRBJ1-1; D gene ambiguous. From germline, CDR1 is MDHEN and CDR2 SYDVKM. Trimming shortened V by 8 bases and J by 11 bases, and 9 bases separated the two germline ends. The CDR3 runs to 9 residues.

The chain employs TRBV28 and TRBJ2-1; possible D gene TRBD1, 5 bases. The CDR3 length is 14 residues. Trimming stripped 6 bases from V and 3 bases from J, with 12 bases between. The germline V gene encodes CDR1 MDHEN and CDR2 SYDVKM. CDR3 DNA: TGTGCCAGCAGCGAATCGACAGACTACAATGAGCAGTTCTTC. Translation gives CASSESTDYNEQFF.

The chain is built from TRBV27 and TRBJ2-7; 9 nucleotides line up with TRBD2. In germline, CDR1 is MNHEY, CDR2 SMNVEV (reference sequence). With V trimmed by 4 bases and J by 3 bases, 7 bases remained unmatched. The CDR3 is 15 amino acids. CDR3 protein: CASSYLSGRGYEQYF. The DNA of the CDR3 is TGTGCCAGCAGTTACCTTAGCGGGAGAGGCTACGAGCAGTACTTC.

The gene calls are TRBV12-3 or TRBV12-4 and TRBJ2-3; maybe TRBD2 (5 bases). CDR3 length: 12 residues. V was clipped by 6 bases and J by 3 bases, with 7 bases between them. CDR3 bases: TGTGCCAGCAGGGGGAGAACAGATACGCAGTATTTT. Its protein is CASRGRTDTQYF.

The rearrangement links TRBV12-3 or TRBV12-4 to TRBJ1-1; TRBD1 might be the D (6 bases). Trimming took off 6 bases at V and 0 bases at J, with 11 bases between the two ends. There are 14 residues in the CDR3. The CDR3 loop is CASRQGYMNTEAFF. CDR3 in DNA: TGTGCCAGCAGACAGGGTTATATGAACACTGAAGCTTTCTTT.

This clonotype was seen more than once but under ten times. An end of the junction does not agree with germline; a read error may underlie this. This chain joins TRBV28 and TRBJ2-7; 7 bases map to TRBD1. Per germline, CDR1 MDHEN and CDR2 SYDVKM. The CDR3 covers 14 residues. CDR3 DNA sequence: TGTCCCAGCAGTTTCCCGGGACAGTTCTACGAGCAGTACTTC. Its translation is CPSSFPGQFYEQYF.

Comment on this clonotype: The conserved phenylalanine or tryptophan normally closing the CDR3 is absent here, so this likely arose from a read error. The rearrangement links TRBV6-5 to TRBJ1-1; tentatively, D is TRBD1 (6 bases). Germline assignment: CDR1 MNHEY and CDR2 SVGAGI. The length of the CDR3 is 18 residues. Trimming shortened V by 0 bases and J by 1 base, and 18 bases separated the two germline ends. The CDR3 is CASSYSPPTRGENTEAFL. The CDR3 nucleotides are TGTGCCAGCAGTTACTCTCCCCCGACGAGGGGGGAGAACACTGAAGCTTTCTTG.

This clonotype was counted a few times. The chain has TRBV20-1 and TRBJ2-4; possible D gene TRBD2, 6 bases. The assigned J gene may be wrong: the sequence end matches TRBJ2-7 better. This CDR3 region has 14 residues. In germline, CDR1 is DFQATT, CDR2 SNEGSKA (reference sequence). CDR3 sequence reads: CSALSGTSRDEQYF. CDR3 nucleotide sequence: TGCAGTGCTCTATCCGGGACTTCCAGGGACGAGCAGTACTTC.

This clonotype has a handful of counts. The CDR3 reads CSILVVQETQYF. CDR3 coding DNA: TGCAGCATCCTAGTGGTGCAAGAGACCCAGTACTTC. V is TRBV29-1 and J is TRBJ2-5, with D hard to call. V lost 8 bases, J lost 2 bases, and 12 bases lay in between. The CDR3 covers 12 residues. Per germline, CDR1 SQVTM and CDR2 ANQGSEA. The variable domain in full, completed from reference TRBV29-1 and TRBJ2-5, reads SAVISQKPSRDICQRGTSLTIQCQVDSQVTMMFWYRQQPGQSLTLIATANQGSEATYESGFVIDKFPISRPNLTFSTLTVSNMSPEDSSIYLCSILVVQETQYFGPGTRLLVL.

This clonotype was observed a few times. DNA of the CDR3: TGTGCCACCAGTCGGACTAGCGGGAGTGTCGATGAGCAGTTCTTC. Its protein product is CATSRTSGSVDEQFF. The rearrangement joins TRBV24-1 to TRBJ2-1; 13 nucleotides match TRBD2. The germline gives CDR1 KGHDR, CDR2 SFDVKD. V dropped 6 bases and J dropped 8; count of bases not matched to a gene: 6. The CDR3 contains 15 residues.

In this sample, this clonotype turned up a few times. V gene TRBV9 combines with J gene TRBJ2-1; 16 nucleotides align to TRBD2. The V gene end was trimmed by 4 bases and the J gene end by 6 bases; junction bases not matched to a gene: 7. Looked up from germline, CDR1 is SGDLS and CDR2 is YYNGEE. The CDR3 contains 17 residues. CDR3 residues: CASSPGTSGRARNEQFF. CDR3 nucleotide sequence: TGTGCCAGCAGCCCCGGGACTAGCGGGAGGGCGCGCAATGAGCAGTTCTTC.

A few counts support this clonotype. The chain couples TRBV12-3 or TRBV12-4 to TRBJ1-4; D unclear. Trimming took off 5 bases at V and 1 base at J, with 8 bases between the two ends. The CDR3 has 14 amino acids. The CDR3, as DNA: TGTGCCAGCAGTACCTATGGAACTAATGAAAAACTGTTTTTT. It codes for CASSTYGTNEKLFF.

Only a few counts were recorded for this clonotype. This sequence joins TRBV6-5 and TRBJ2-7; possible D gene TRBD1, 5 bases. V was shortened by 6 bases and J by 0 bases, with 15 bases between the two germline ends. CDR1 and CDR2 from the germline V gene are MNHEY and SVGAGI. The CDR3 consists of 15 residues. Written as DNA, the CDR3 is TGTGCCAGCAGCCGGGCAGGGTATACCTCCTACGAGCAGTACTTC. Encoded protein: CASSRAGYTSYEQYF.

This clonotype was found a few times. The CDR3 DNA is TGTGCCAGCAGCTCCCCCCCCAGCGGCTACTACAATGAGCAGTTCTTC. Translation gives CASSSPPSGYYNEQFF. The chain employs TRBV7-2 and TRBJ2-1; TRBD2 might be the D (5 bases). The CDR3 loop spans 16 amino acids. The germline V gene encodes CDR1 SGHTA and CDR2 FQGNSA. V gave up 4 bases and J gave up 3 bases, with 16 bases separating them. The full variable domain, completed using reference TRBV7-2 and TRBJ2-1, is GAGVSQSPSNKVTEKGKDVELRCDPISGHTALYWYRQSLGQGLEFLIYFQGNSAPDKSGLPSDRFSAERTGGSVSTLTIQRTQQEDSAVYLCASSSPPSGYYNEQFFGPGTRLTVL.

Only one count was recorded for this clonotype. At one of its ends the junction is not consistent with the germline gene, which may arise from a read error. This chain uses TRBV28 with TRBJ2-7; the match to TRBD2 covers 11 bases. Germline CDR1 MDHEN, CDR2 SYDVKM. The CDR3 totals 16 residues. As DNA, the CDR3 is TGTGCCTGCAGGTCAGCTGGACTAGCGGGCTCCTACGAGCAGTACTTC. Protein product: CACRSAGLAGSYEQYF.

The chain is built from TRBV20-1 and TRBJ1-1, with 7 bases aligning to TRBD1. The CDR3 totals 12 residues. Germline V lookup: CDR1 DFQATT, CDR2 SNEGSKA (reference sequence). Trimming cost V 6 bases and J 4 bases; bases outside gene matches: 5. CDR3: CSALQGVTEAFF. The CDR3 coding sequence is TGCAGTGCCTTGCAGGGGGTCACTGAAGCTTTCTTT.

This clonotype showed up just a few times. The chain joins TRBV20-1 to TRBJ2-7; 9 positions match TRBD2. Germline V gene lookup returns CDR1 DFQATT and CDR2 SNEGSKA (reference sequence). This CDR3 contains 14 residues. Trimming removed 2 bases from V and 6 bases from J; junction bases left unmatched: 8. CDR3 in amino acids: CSARKAGGPGEQYF. The CDR3 bases are TGCAGTGCTAGAAAAGCGGGAGGCCCAGGCGAGCAGTACTTC.

The CDR3 here is CSAPRPGLTTGELFF. The CDR3 DNA reads as TGCAGTGCTCCCCGTCCGGGCCTTACCACCGGGGAGCTGTTTTTT. The V and J genes are TRBV20-1 and TRBJ2-2, with D uncertain. With 5 bases removed from V and 4 bases from J, the gap between germline ends came to 17 bases. CDR1 DFQATT and CDR2 SNEGSKA come from the germline V gene (reference sequence). The CDR3 length is 15 residues.

J is TRBJ2-7 and V is TRBV5-6; TRBD1 might be the D (8 bases). The DNA end is more similar to TRBJ2-4, so the J call may be wrong. The germline V gene encodes CDR1 SGHDT and CDR2 YYEEEE. This CDR3 has 16 amino acids. In DNA, the CDR3 is TGTGCCAGCAGCCCATCCTCAGACAGGGGAGGGGACATTCAGTACTTC. Amino acid sequence: CASSPSSDRGGDIQYF.

This clonotype occurred a few times. The V and J genes are TRBV15 and TRBJ2-7; TRBD2 aligns across 10 bases. The germline gives CDR1 LNHNV, CDR2 YYDKDF (reference sequence). The CDR3 has 16 amino acids. V was clipped by 3 bases and J by 3 bases; unmatched bases: 8. The CDR3 sequence is CATSRLLLAGNYEQYF. In DNA, the CDR3 is TGTGCCACCAGCAGGCTTTTACTAGCGGGAAACTACGAGCAGTACTTC.

The J gene is TRBJ1-5, the V gene TRBV7-9, with 7 bases fitting TRBD1. The germline V gene has CDR1 SEHNR and CDR2 FQNEAQ (reference sequence). The CDR3 is 16 amino acids. V gave up 4 bases and J gave up 0 bases; unmatched junction bases: 6. CDR3 nucleotide sequence: TGTGCCAGCAGCTCACAGGGGTCCGGTAGCAATCAGCCCCAGCATTTT. Translation gives CASSSQGSGSNQPQHF.

The J gene is TRBJ1-2, the V gene TRBV6-5, with TRBD1 identical over 10 bases. V lost 9 bases, J lost 6 bases, and 10 bases stayed unmatched. The germline CDR1 and CDR2 sequences are MNHEY and SVGAGI. The CDR3 length is 14 residues. CDR3 sequence (DNA): TGTGCCAGTTGTGTAGTAGGGACAGGGGATGGCTACACCTTC. Encoded protein: CASCVVGTGDGYTF.

The rearrangement joins TRBV29-1 to TRBJ2-1; TRBD2 might be the D (6 bases). Trimming removed 7 bases at V and 0 bases at J, with 16 bases between. CDR1 is SQVTM, CDR2 ANQGSEA, per germline. The CDR3 loop spans 15 amino acids. The CDR3 bases are TGCAGCGAACGAACTAGCCTAAGCTCCTACAATGAGCAGTTCTTC. Encoded protein: CSERTSLSSYNEQFF.